The 25 T cell receptor beta chains reported below all come from one sample, sequenced in a study of blood T cells in healthy people across ages. Using a J-beta primer mix together with a sample-barcoded 5' primer, a second PCR was run for roughly 7 to 12 cycles. From the 5' RACE reads, TCRdb called clonotypes with MiXCR, one entry per CDR3 protein. The sample carries about 800,000 distinct CDR3 sequences, around a quarter recorded once. The data also belong to a second study, concerning T cells of mothers and their children.

The sequencing sample was made of blood. Every receptor here comes from a boy between 10 and 17 years old in good health.

This clonotype has more than one count but fewer than ten. This chain joins TRBV5-1 and TRBJ1-1; perhaps TRBD1 as D (6 bases). CDR1 is SGHRS and CDR2 is YFSETQ in the germline V gene. With 1 base removed from V and 1 base from J, the gap between germline ends came to 14 bases. The CDR3 runs 16 residues. CDR3 sequence reads: CASSLWGTTANTEAFF. CDR3 sequence (DNA): TGCGCCAGCAGCTTGTGGGGGACAACGGCGAACACTGAAGCTTTCTTT.

This clonotype was picked up a small number of times. The V gene is TRBV9, the J gene TRBJ1-6, with D unclear. CDR3 size: 14 residues. Germline V gene data show CDR1 as SGDLS and CDR2 as YYNGEE. The V end lost 0 bases, the J end lost 8 bases, and 9 bases lay between the germline ends. The CDR3 sequence is CASSVESEYSPLHF. DNA of the CDR3: TGTGCCAGCAGCGTAGAGTCCGAGTATTCACCCCTCCACTTT.

V usage is TRBV29-1 and J usage is TRBJ2-7; 8 bases are a match to TRBD1. The CDR3 contains 15 residues. With 6 bases clipped from V and 2 bases from J, the junction kept 12 bases outside the gene matches. Germline V gives CDR1 SQVTM, CDR2 ANQGSEA. Here the CDR3 reads CSVYDPGQAAYEQYF. CDR3 DNA: TGCAGCGTGTATGACCCGGGACAGGCAGCCTACGAGCAGTACTTC.

This rearrangement joins TRBV4-1 to TRBJ2-7; TRBD1 agrees at 9 bases. The CDR3 has 15 residues. The ends lost 1 base at V and 6 bases at J; junction bases unmatched: 7. Looked up from germline, CDR1 is MGHRA and CDR2 is YSYEKL. The DNA for the CDR3 is TGCGCCAGCAGCCAAGGGATGGGACAGGGAGGCGAGCAGTACTTC. It codes for CASSQGMGQGGEQYF.

As DNA, the CDR3 is TGCGCCAGCAGCTTGGTTCCCGGACAGAGTAATGAAAAACTGTTTTTT. Its protein is CASSLVPGQSNEKLFF. V gene TRBV5-1 combines with J gene TRBJ1-4; tentatively, D is TRBD1 (6 bases). This CDR3 region has 16 residues. The V gene lost 0 bases and the J gene lost 4 bases, with 13 bases spanning the gap. The germline gives CDR1 SGHRS, CDR2 YFSETQ.

V is TRBV29-1 and J is TRBJ2-1, with TRBD1 matching over 7 bases. The DNA end is more similar to TRBJ2-7, so the J call may be wrong. Looked up from germline, CDR1 is SQVTM and CDR2 is ANQGSEA. The CDR3 is 12 amino acids. The CDR3 DNA reads as TGCAGCGTTGCAGGGGGTTCCTACGAGCAGTACTTC. Amino acids: CSVAGGSYEQYF.

V and J are TRBV5-1 and TRBJ2-7, with 7 nucleotides matching TRBD1. Trimming removed 2 bases from V and 5 bases from J; junction bases left unmatched: 10. The CDR3 runs to 15 residues. In germline, CDR1 is SGHRS, CDR2 YFSETQ. CDR3 sequence (DNA): TGCGCCAGCAGCTTACAGGGGCAGGTTTTCGACGAGCAGTACTTC. Protein: CASSLQGQVFDEQYF.

This clonotype was picked up a small number of times. The chain links TRBV6-6 to TRBJ2-5; D perhaps matches TRBD2 (6 bases). The J call may be mistaken, given a closer DNA end match to TRBJ2-1. In germline, CDR1 is MNHNY, CDR2 SVGAGI (reference sequence). This CDR3 spans 14 amino acids. The CDR3 DNA is TGTGCCAGCACAGGAGGGCCTGAGGATAGTGAGCAGTTCTTC. Translation: CASTGGPEDSEQFF.

With respect to this clonotype: The junction and the germline gene differ at one end; a read error may be behind it. The genes are TRBV4-1 and TRBJ2-7; D is unclear. Germline values: CDR1 MGHRA, CDR2 YSYEKL. The CDR3 extends over 14 amino acids. CDR3 coding DNA: TGCGCCAGCAGCCAAGCGCAGGAGTCCTACGAGCAGTGCTTC. This codes for CASSQAQESYEQCF.

This clonotype has more than one count but fewer than ten. The rearrangement links TRBV7-9 to TRBJ2-1, with 7 bases identical to TRBD1. This CDR3 comprises 14 residues. The germline V gene encodes CDR1 SEHNR and CDR2 FQNEAQ (reference sequence). J was trimmed by 7 bases and V by 5 bases; bases with no gene match: 8. The CDR3 here is CASSILTGSNEQFF. Here the CDR3 DNA reads TGTGCCAGCAGCATTCTGACAGGGAGTAATGAGCAGTTCTTC.

The V call is TRBV4-3, the J call TRBJ2-7; D is unresolved. The J call could be wrong; TRBJ2-1 is a better fit for the DNA end. The CDR3 extends over 14 amino acids. Germline V gene lookup returns CDR1 LGHNA and CDR2 YSLEER. The CDR3 region has the DNA TGCGCCAGCAGCCTTCAGACTCTTAGCAATGAGCAGTTCTTC. Its translation is CASSLQTLSNEQFF.

The chain joins TRBV20-1 to TRBJ2-7; maybe TRBD2 (6 bases). The V end was cut by 4 bases, the J end by 4 bases, with 20 bases between. The CDR3 runs 15 residues. Germline values: CDR1 DFQATT, CDR2 SNEGSKA (reference sequence). In DNA form, the CDR3 reads TGCAGTGCTAATAACCTTAACGCGGGGAGGTACGAGCAGTACTTC. Protein product: CSANNLNAGRYEQYF.

This clonotype was seen a handful of times. CDR3 amino acids: CASSPGTVSNYGYTF. The CDR3 coding sequence is TGTGCCAGCAGCCCCGGGACAGTCTCTAACTATGGCTACACCTTC. The chain combines TRBV7-6 with TRBJ1-2; 7 bases agree with TRBD1. This CDR3 is 15 amino acids long. Looked up from germline, CDR1 is SGHVS and CDR2 is FNYEAQ. V was pared by 5 bases and J by 0 bases, with 6 bases of the junction left unmatched.

In the case of this clonotype: With a much larger clone just one base away, this may be a read error. This chain connects TRBV20-1 to TRBJ2-7; D assignment may be TRBD1 or TRBD2 (5 bases each). Germline V gene lookup returns CDR1 DFQATT and CDR2 SNEGSKA (reference sequence). V lost 3 bases and J 0 bases, leaving 15 bases between the germline ends. The CDR3 spans 15 residues. The CDR3 DNA is TGCAGTGCTAGCGTTCGAGTGGGACCCTCCTACGAGCAGTACTTC. Translated, it gives CSASVRVGPSYEQYF.

This clonotype was observed a few times. The germline gene is not matched at one end of the junction; a read error may be the cause. The J gene is TRBJ2-2, the V gene TRBV28, with D possibly being TRBD1 or TRBD2 (5 bases each). Germline CDR1 reads MDHEN; CDR2 reads SYDVKM. CDR3 length: 17 residues. CDR3 in amino acids: CARSLILGPRSGGELFF. The CDR3 nucleotides read TGTGCCCGCAGCCTTATTCTGGGACCGCGGAGCGGCGGGGAGCTGTTTTTT.

In this sample, this clonotype turned up many times. At one of its ends the junction is not consistent with the germline gene, which may arise from a read error. The chain is built from TRBV5-1 and TRBJ2-7; a weak D match, TRBD1 (5 bases). The germline V gene encodes CDR1 SGHRS and CDR2 YFSETQ. This CDR3 is 14 amino acids long. The CDR3 DNA follows: TGTGCCAGCAGTTTAGTCTCAGGGTCCTACGAGCAGTACTTC. Translated, it gives CASSLVSGSYEQYF.

This clonotype was recorded a few times. Compared with germline, one end of the junction differs, possibly owing to a read error. This chain joins TRBV7-7 and TRBJ2-1, with 8 positions matching TRBD2. Germline CDR1 SSHAT, CDR2 FNYEAQ (reference sequence). This CDR3 comprises 16 residues. CDR3 sequence: CASSLGFSSGYNEQFF. The CDR3 DNA follows: TGTGCTAGCAGCCTCGGATTCTCTAGCGGGTACAATGAGCAGTTCTTC.

V usage is TRBV28 and J usage is TRBJ2-1; 13 bases line up with TRBD2. The CDR3 spans 16 residues. J gave up 13 bases and V 5 bases, and 14 bases lay outside the gene matches. Germline CDR1 is MDHEN and CDR2 is SYDVKM. Here the CDR3 DNA reads TGTGCCAGCAGTCCCCGACTAGCGGGGGGTCCCCGGGATCAGTTCTTC. Its protein is CASSPRLAGGPRDQFF. The full variable domain, in which reference TRBV28 and TRBJ2-1 provide the parts outside the CDR3, is DVKVTQSSRYLVKRTGEKVFLECVQDMDHENMFWYRQDPGLGLRLIYFSYDVKMKEKGDIPEGYSVSREKKERFSLILESASTNQTSMYLCASSPRLAGGPRDQFFGPGTRLTVL.

CDR3 DNA sequence: TGTGCCAGCAGACCCGAGCAGAGGGGGAACACTGAAGCTTTCTTT. Encoded protein: CASRPEQRGNTEAFF. This chain links TRBV3-1 with TRBJ1-1; a possible D gene is TRBD1 (5 bases). Germline CDR1 is LGHDT and CDR2 is YNNKEL (reference sequence). CDR3 length: 15 residues. V dropped 6 bases and J dropped 1 base, with 15 bases sitting between them.

This clonotype has just a few counts. The rearrangement links TRBV27 to TRBJ2-1; maybe TRBD2 (6 bases). V was clipped by 5 bases and J by 4 bases, with 18 bases between them. Per germline, CDR1 MNHEY and CDR2 SMNVEV (reference sequence). This CDR3 contains 16 residues. The chain's CDR3 is CASSPLTGLAYNEQFF. CDR3 nucleotides: TGTGCCAGCAGTCCCCTGACGGGACTGGCTTACAATGAGCAGTTCTTC.

CDR3 DNA sequence: TGTGCCAGCAAAGAACCACAGGGCCTCTCCTACGAGCAGTACTTC. Encoded protein: CASKEPQGLSYEQYF. The J gene is TRBJ2-7, the V gene TRBV6-2 or TRBV6-3; perhaps TRBD1 as D (6 bases). The CDR3 loop spans 15 amino acids. CDR1 MNHEY and CDR2 SVGEGT come from the germline V gene. Trimming shortened V by 7 bases and J by 0 bases, and 16 bases separated the two germline ends.

CDR3 DNA: TGTGCCAGCAGCTACCTCCGGGACATCAGCACAGATACGCAGTATTTT. Its protein is CASSYLRDISTDTQYF. This chain joins TRBV7-9 and TRBJ2-3, with a tentative D call TRBD1 (6 bases). Looked up from germline, CDR1 is SEHNR and CDR2 is FQNEAQ (reference sequence). CDR3 length equals 16 residues. The V gene lost 4 bases and the J gene lost 0 bases, with 14 bases spanning the gap.

The table lists this clonotype with a count of one. The chain links TRBV9 to TRBJ2-3; D is possibly TRBD1 (6 bases). Germline CDR1 is SGDLS and CDR2 is YYNGEE. Between the trimmed V and J ends, which lost 4 bases and 1 base, there was a span of 16 bases. The CDR3 loop spans 16 amino acids. CDR3 nucleotides: TGTGCCAGCAGCCCAAACAGGGTTTGGGGCACAGATACGCAGTATTTT. It specifies CASSPNRVWGTDTQYF.

About this clonotype itself: A much larger clonotype is one base distant, so this may be a read error. The chain couples TRBV4-3 to TRBJ1-4; no definite D call. The CDR3 consists of 15 residues. The germline V gene encodes CDR1 LGHNA and CDR2 YSLEER. The CDR3 sequence is CAGSQDRGSREKLFF. The CDR3 coding sequence is TGCGCCGGCAGCCAAGATCGCGGGTCTCGAGAAAAACTGTTTTTT.

The chain carries TRBV29-1 and TRBJ2-7, with D possibly called TRBD1 or TRBD2 (5 bases each). The CDR3 extends over 11 amino acids. In germline, CDR1 is SQVTM, CDR2 ANQGSEA. V was clipped by 7 bases and J by 7 bases, with 14 bases between them. CDR3 residues: CSAGDGGEQYF. CDR3 nucleotides: TGCAGCGCTGGGGACGGCGGGGAGCAGTACTTC.